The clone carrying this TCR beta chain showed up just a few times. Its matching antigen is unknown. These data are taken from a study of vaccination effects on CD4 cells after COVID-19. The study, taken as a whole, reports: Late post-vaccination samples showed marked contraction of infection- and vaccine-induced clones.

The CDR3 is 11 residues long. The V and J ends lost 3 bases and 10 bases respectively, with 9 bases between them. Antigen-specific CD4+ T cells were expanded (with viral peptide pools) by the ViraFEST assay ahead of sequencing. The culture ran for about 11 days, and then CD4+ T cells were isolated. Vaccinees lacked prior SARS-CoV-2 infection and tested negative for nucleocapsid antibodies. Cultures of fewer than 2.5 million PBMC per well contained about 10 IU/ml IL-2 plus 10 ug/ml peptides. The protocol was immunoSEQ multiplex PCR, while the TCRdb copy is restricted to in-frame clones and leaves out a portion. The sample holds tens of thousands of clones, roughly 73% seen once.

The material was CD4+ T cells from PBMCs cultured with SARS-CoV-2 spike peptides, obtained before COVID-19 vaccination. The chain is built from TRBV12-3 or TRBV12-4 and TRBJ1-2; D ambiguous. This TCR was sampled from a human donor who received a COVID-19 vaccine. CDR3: CASSFGTAYTF. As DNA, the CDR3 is TGTGCCAGCAGTTTTGGCACAGCCTACACCTTC.